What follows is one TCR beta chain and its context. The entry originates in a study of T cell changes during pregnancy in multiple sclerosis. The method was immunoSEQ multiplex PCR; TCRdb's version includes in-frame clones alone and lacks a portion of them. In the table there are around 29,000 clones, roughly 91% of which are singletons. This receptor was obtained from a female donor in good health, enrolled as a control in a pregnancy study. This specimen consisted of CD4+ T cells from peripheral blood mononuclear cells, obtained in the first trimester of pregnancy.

CDR3 residues: CASSVQGRGETQYF. The DNA for the CDR3 is TGTGCCAGCAGCGTACAGGGGCGCGGGGAGACCCAGTACTTC. The V call is TRBV9, the J call TRBJ2-5; D is perhaps TRBD1 (6 bases). Germline CDR1 reads SGDLS; CDR2 reads YYNGEE. This CDR3 has 14 amino acids. V lost 1 base to trimming and J lost 5 bases, with 12 bases between them.